One and the same sample provided the 32 T cell receptor beta chains below, sequenced in a study of blood T cell repertoires in COVID-19. Profiling relied on immunoSEQ multiplex PCR, and the TCRdb table lists in-frame clones only, not all of them. The data contain about 81,000 clones, 90% to 95% of them singletons. Material: peripheral blood. The receptors were sampled from a human donor with active COVID-19. The donor label of this sample is uncertain.

The chain employs TRBV4-3 and TRBJ2-1; 8 bases line up with TRBD2. Trimming at V came to 0 bases and at J to 7 bases, leaving 5 bases not matched to a gene. This CDR3 region has 15 residues. Germline CDR1 reads LGHNA; CDR2 reads YSLEER. The CDR3 here is CASSQDAGLGNEQFF. CDR3 bases: TGCGCCAGCAGCCAAGATGCGGGACTAGGGAATGAGCAGTTCTTC.

CDR3: CASSLGLFLGELFF. The CDR3 DNA sequence: TGCGCCAGCAGCTTGGGGTTGTTCCTAGGGGAGCTGTTTTTT. This chain connects TRBV5-1 to TRBJ2-2; D ambiguous. Germline CDR1 reads SGHRS; CDR2 reads YFSETQ. V dropped 0 bases and J dropped 8 bases, with 11 bases sitting between them. This CDR3 spans 14 amino acids.

The J gene is TRBJ2-1, the V gene TRBV7-2; TRBD2 might be the D (5 bases). The length of the CDR3 is 13 residues. V was shortened by 5 bases and J by 10 bases, with 15 bases between the two germline ends. The germline gives CDR1 SGHTA, CDR2 FQGNSA. The DNA for the CDR3 is TGTGCCAGCAGCACCGGCCCCCAGCGGGAGCAGTTCTTC. It yields the protein CASSTGPQREQFF.

The chain uses TRBV4-2 and TRBJ2-7, with 16 bases lining up with TRBD2. V was clipped by 1 base and J by 4 bases; unmatched bases: 7. Per germline, CDR1 LGHNA and CDR2 YNFKEQ. The CDR3 runs 18 residues. The CDR3 region is CASSQAGLAGGLVYEQYF. As DNA, the CDR3 is TGTGCCAGCAGCCAAGCGGGACTAGCGGGGGGGCTGGTTTACGAGCAGTACTTC.

The chain links TRBV19 to TRBJ1-3; no firm D call. The germline V gene has CDR1 LNHDA and CDR2 SQIVND (reference sequence). The CDR3 is made up of 14 amino acids. V lost 3 bases and J 4 bases, leaving 10 bases between the germline ends. The CDR3 region has the DNA TGTGCCAGTAGTATCGGAGGGCCGGGAAACACCATATATTTT. Its translation is CASSIGGPGNTIYF.

The rearrangement joins TRBV5-4 to TRBJ2-7; 7 bases align to TRBD2. CDR1 and CDR2 (germline): SGHNT, YYREEE (reference sequence). There are 14 residues in the CDR3. J was trimmed by 3 bases and V by 2 bases; bases with no gene match: 5. CDR3 residues: CASSFPGGVYEQYF. For the CDR3, the DNA is TGTGCCAGCAGCTTTCCGGGAGGAGTCTACGAGCAGTACTTC.

This clone has only one observation. This chain connects TRBV3-1 (or the pseudogene TRBV3-2) to TRBJ2-1; the match to TRBD1 covers 8 bases. The V and J ends lost 4 bases and 0 bases, in that order; junction bases with no gene match: 5. CDR1 and CDR2 from the germline V gene are LGHDT and YNNKEL (reference sequence). This CDR3 has 16 residues. The CDR3 coding sequence is TGTGCCAGCAGCCGTTGGACAGGGAGCTCCTACAATGAGCAGTTCTTC. Its translation: CASSRWTGSSYNEQFF.

V is TRBV5-4 and J is TRBJ1-3; perhaps TRBD1 as D (6 bases). The CDR3 is 15 amino acids. V was pared by 3 bases and J by 1 base, with 11 bases between. Germline V lookup: CDR1 SGHNT, CDR2 YYREEE (reference sequence). The CDR3, as DNA: TGTGCCAGCAGCTCACCAGGGGAATCTGGAAACACCATATATTTT. Its translation: CASSSPGESGNTIYF.

The chain recombines TRBV5-1 with TRBJ1-2, with a tentative D call TRBD1 (6 bases). V was shortened by 0 bases and J by 5 bases, with 20 bases between the two germline ends. The CDR3 is 17 amino acids. Germline V lookup: CDR1 SGHRS, CDR2 YFSETQ. CDR3 protein: CASSLAGTPRRSYGYTF. Written as DNA, the CDR3 is TGCGCCAGCAGCTTGGCCGGGACACCCCGGAGGTCTTATGGCTACACCTTC. The variable domain in full, with the rest retrieved from reference TRBV5-1 and TRBJ1-2, is KAGVTQTPRYLIKTRGQQVTLSCSPISGHRSVSWYQQTPGQGLQFLFEYFSETQRNKGNFPGRFSGRQFSNSRSEMNVSTLELGDSALYLCASSLAGTPRRSYGYTFGSGTRLTVV.

The CDR3, as DNA: TGCGCCAGCAGCCTTATAAATTTCGGGACCCAGTACTTC. It codes for CASSLINFGTQYF. The chain links TRBV4-1 to TRBJ2-5; D not resolved. The V end was cut by 4 bases, the J end by 7 bases, with 13 bases between. The CDR3 loop spans 13 amino acids. Germline CDR1 and CDR2: MGHRA and YSYEKL.

This chain links TRBV5-1 with TRBJ2-7; a possible D gene is TRBD2 (6 bases). This CDR3 is 15 amino acids long. Looked up from germline, CDR1 is SGHRS and CDR2 is YFSETQ. The ends were cut back, 0 bases at V and 2 bases at J, with 12 bases in the middle. CDR3 protein: CASSLVVSGPYEQYF. Here the CDR3 DNA reads TGCGCCAGCAGCTTGGTTGTTAGCGGTCCCTACGAGCAGTACTTC.

Here the CDR3 DNA reads TGCGCCAGCAGCATCACACAGGTTGGCCGGGGGTATGAGCAGTTCTTC. It translates to CASSITQVGRGYEQFF. The genes are TRBV5-1 and TRBJ2-1; tentatively, D is TRBD2 (6 bases). The V end was cut by 4 bases, the J end by 8 bases, with 22 bases between. Germline V lookup: CDR1 SGHRS, CDR2 YFSETQ. This CDR3 contains 16 residues. The whole variable domain, remainder taken from reference TRBV5-1 and TRBJ2-1, is KAGVTQTPRYLIKTRGQQVTLSCSPISGHRSVSWYQQTPGQGLQFLFEYFSETQRNKGNFPGRFSGRQFSNSRSEMNVSTLELGDSALYLCASSITQVGRGYEQFFGPGTRLTVL.

The chain combines TRBV9 with TRBJ2-1; the match to TRBD1 covers 10 bases. V gave up 0 bases and J gave up 7 bases; unmatched junction bases: 10. The CDR3 runs to 17 residues. CDR1 is SGDLS and CDR2 is YYNGEE in the germline V gene. CDR3 sequence reads: CASSVGGGQGMGNEQFF. CDR3 nucleotide sequence: TGTGCCAGCAGCGTAGGTGGGGGACAGGGGATGGGGAATGAGCAGTTCTTC. Looking up the rest from reference TRBV9 and TRBJ2-1 gives the full variable domain: DSGVTQTPKHLITATGQRVTLRCSPRSGDLSVYWYQQSLDQGLQFLIQYYNGEERAKGNILERFSAQQFPDLHSELNLSSLELGDSALYFCASSVGGGQGMGNEQFFGPGTRLTVL.

The chain uses TRBV7-8 and TRBJ2-3; D uncertain. CDR1 and CDR2 from the germline V gene are SGHVS and FQNEAQ. V was trimmed by 1 base and J by 10 bases, leaving 12 bases between them. The CDR3 length is 13 residues. The CDR3 loop reads CASSLGGVMAQYF. The CDR3 DNA reads as TGTGCCAGCAGCTTAGGAGGAGTCATGGCGCAGTATTTT.

This clone was observed a single time. This chain links TRBV6-5 with TRBJ1-5; 9 bases are a match to TRBD1. Germline V gene lookup returns CDR1 MNHEY and CDR2 SVGAGI. J was trimmed by 4 bases and V by 11 bases; bases with no gene match: 9. The CDR3 length is 14 residues. This chain's CDR3 is CALGDRVLNQPQHF. The CDR3 coding sequence is TGTGCCCTAGGGGACAGGGTGTTAAATCAGCCCCAGCATTTT.

The CDR3 DNA reads TGTGCCAGCAGCCAAACTCCACGGGGCGAGCAGTACTTC. Translation gives CASSQTPRGEQYF. This rearrangement joins TRBV3-1 (or the pseudogene TRBV3-2) to TRBJ2-7, with D perhaps matching TRBD2 (5 bases). V was clipped by 2 bases and J by 6 bases, with 11 bases between them. CDR3 size: 13 residues. The V gene's germline CDR1 is LGHDT and CDR2 YNNKEL (reference sequence).

V is TRBV28 and J is TRBJ1-1; D is possibly TRBD1 (5 bases). CDR1 MDHEN and CDR2 SYDVKM come from the germline V gene. This CDR3 has 12 residues. V lost 6 bases and J lost 10, with 15 bases in between. The CDR3 region has the DNA TGTGCCAGCAGGCCCAGGACATTGGGAGCTTTCTTT. Amino acid sequence: CASRPRTLGAFF.

The chain recombines TRBV27 with TRBJ1-2; D perhaps matches TRBD1 (5 bases). Per germline, CDR1 MNHEY and CDR2 SMNVEV (reference sequence). V was trimmed by 0 bases and J by 3 bases, leaving 8 bases between them. The CDR3 is 14 residues long. The CDR3 DNA is TGTGCCAGCAGTTTATCCGCAGGGTACTATGGCTACACCTTC. Protein: CASSLSAGYYGYTF.

This chain uses TRBV4-2 with TRBJ2-7; 7 nucleotides match TRBD2. CDR1 and CDR2 from the germline V gene are LGHNA and YNFKEQ. The CDR3 consists of 15 residues. V was pared by 3 bases and J by 0 bases, with 5 bases of the junction left unmatched. CDR3 DNA sequence: TGTGCCAGCAGCCACGCTGGGGGGGTCTCCTACGAGCAGTACTTC. This gives the protein CASSHAGGVSYEQYF.

The chain combines TRBV6-5 with TRBJ1-5, with D unclear. Deletions cut 6 bases from V and 1 base from J, with 13 bases between. The CDR3 consists of 15 residues. Germline assignment: CDR1 MNHEY and CDR2 SVGAGI. The CDR3 coding sequence is TGTGCCAGCAGCCCATCGGGTGGGAGCAATCAGCCCCAGCATTTT. It is translated as CASSPSGGSNQPQHF.

The V and J genes are TRBV4-3 and TRBJ1-6; D uncertain. With 3 bases removed from V and 9 bases from J, the gap between germline ends came to 9 bases. This CDR3 is built from 13 residues. Per germline, CDR1 LGHNA and CDR2 YSLEER. In DNA form, the CDR3 reads TGCGCCAGCAGCCAGGAGGTACTTTCACCCCTCCACTTT. It yields the protein CASSQEVLSPLHF.

The chain links TRBV10-3 to TRBJ2-1; TRBD2 matches at 13 bases. Germline V gene sequence: CDR1 ENHRY, CDR2 SYGVKD. V lost 1 base, J lost 0 bases, and 9 bases stayed unmatched. This CDR3 is 20 amino acids long. CDR3 region: CAISEWGGLAGSSSYNEQFF. In nucleotides, the CDR3 is TGTGCCATCAGTGAGTGGGGGGGACTAGCGGGGTCGAGCTCCTACAATGAGCAGTTCTTC.

A remark on this clone: The junction departs from germline at one end; a sequencing error may be responsible. V and J are TRBV10-3 and TRBJ2-7, with a tentative D call TRBD2 (5 bases). The germline gives CDR1 ENHRY, CDR2 SYGVKD. The CDR3 contains 17 residues. The CDR3 loop reads CAISDTLAGGSSSEQYF. CDR3 DNA sequence: TGTGCCATCAGTGACACCCTAGCAGGCGGGTCCTCCTCCGAGCAGTACTTC.

J is TRBJ1-6 and V is TRBV6-4, with 9 bases lining up with TRBD1. The germline gives CDR1 MRHNA, CDR2 SNTAGT. V was pared by 11 bases and J by 7 bases, with 9 bases of the junction left unmatched. The CDR3 contains 14 residues. The CDR3 sequence: CAGDRDRANSPLHF. The CDR3 bases are TGTGCCGGCGACCGGGACAGGGCAAATTCACCCCTCCACTTT.

The gene calls are TRBV19 and TRBJ1-5; 9 bases match TRBD1. Germline V gene data show CDR1 as LNHDA and CDR2 as SQIVND (reference sequence). This CDR3 region has 16 residues. V lost 1 base to trimming and J lost 6 bases; unmatched junction nucleotides: 7. The CDR3 DNA sequence: TGTGCCAGTAGTATAGGGGGGGGACAGGGCGGTCAGCCCCAGCATTTT. Protein: CASSIGGGQGGQPQHF.

This chain uses TRBV28 with TRBJ2-1; no definite D call. This CDR3 is 11 amino acids long. The V end lost 3 bases, the J end lost 7 bases, and 4 bases lay between the germline ends. Germline V gives CDR1 MDHEN, CDR2 SYDVKM. CDR3 nucleotide sequence: TGTGCCAGCAGTTTGAGGAATGAGCAGTTCTTC. It encodes CASSLRNEQFF.

The J gene is TRBJ2-7, the V gene TRBV6-5; D is perhaps TRBD2 (5 bases). The CDR3 is 13 amino acids. Germline V gene lookup returns CDR1 MNHEY and CDR2 SVGAGI. V was cut by 6 bases and J by 2 bases, with 11 bases left in between. CDR3 DNA: TGTGCCAGCAGACTGAGGGATCCCTACGAGCAGTACTTC. Its protein is CASRLRDPYEQYF.

V and J are TRBV10-3 and TRBJ1-2; D gene unclear. Trimming shortened V by 2 bases and J by 3 bases, and 10 bases separated the two germline ends. This CDR3 region has 14 residues. Per the germline V gene, CDR1 is ENHRY and CDR2 is SYGVKD. CDR3 in amino acids: CAISEGQSYYGYTF. The CDR3 coding sequence is TGTGCCATCAGTGAGGGGCAGTCTTACTATGGCTACACCTTC.

Details on this clone: One end of the junction varies from germline; a read error may be responsible. The rearrangement links TRBV7-7 to TRBJ2-5, with 13 bases that match TRBD2. The CDR3 is 16 residues long. Germline lookup yields CDR1 SSHAT and CDR2 FNYEAQ (reference sequence). The CDR3 here is CASSLTSGRSEETQYF. DNA of the CDR3: TGTGCTAGCAGCTTGACTAGCGGGAGGTCGGAAGAGACCCAGTACTTC.

The chain couples TRBV7-2 to TRBJ1-2, with no clear D. V lost 5 bases, J lost 3 bases, and 19 bases lay in between. This CDR3 has 16 amino acids. Germline V lookup: CDR1 SGHTA, CDR2 FQGNSA. The CDR3, as DNA: TGTGCCAGCAGCCCCGGTGGGCAGGCGACGTACTATGGCTACACCTTC. Its translation: CASSPGGQATYYGYTF.

The J gene is TRBJ2-7, the V gene TRBV11-2; weak D call: TRBD1 (6 bases). This CDR3 contains 12 residues. With 5 bases removed from V and 3 bases from J, the gap between germline ends came to 8 bases. CDR1 is SGHAT, CDR2 FQNNGV, per germline. In DNA, the CDR3 is TGTGCCAGCAGCCTACAGGGCTACGAGCAGTACTTC. Encoded protein: CASSLQGYEQYF. Based on the CDR3 plus reference TRBV11-2 and TRBJ2-7, the full variable domain is EAGVAQSPRYKIIEKRQSVAFWCNPISGHATLYWYQQILGQGPKLLIQFQNNGVVDDSQLPKDRFSAERLKGVDSTLKIQPAKLEDSAVYLCASSLQGYEQYFGPGTRLTVT.

The chain uses TRBV7-2 and TRBJ2-4, with 11 bases fitting TRBD1. With 1 base clipped from V and 7 bases from J, the junction kept 3 bases outside the gene matches. The germline CDR1 and CDR2 sequences are SGHTA and FQGNSA. The CDR3 contains 15 residues. The DNA of the CDR3 is TGTGCCAGCAGCTTAGGCCGGGACAGGGGGAACATTCAGTACTTC. Residues: CASSLGRDRGNIQYF.